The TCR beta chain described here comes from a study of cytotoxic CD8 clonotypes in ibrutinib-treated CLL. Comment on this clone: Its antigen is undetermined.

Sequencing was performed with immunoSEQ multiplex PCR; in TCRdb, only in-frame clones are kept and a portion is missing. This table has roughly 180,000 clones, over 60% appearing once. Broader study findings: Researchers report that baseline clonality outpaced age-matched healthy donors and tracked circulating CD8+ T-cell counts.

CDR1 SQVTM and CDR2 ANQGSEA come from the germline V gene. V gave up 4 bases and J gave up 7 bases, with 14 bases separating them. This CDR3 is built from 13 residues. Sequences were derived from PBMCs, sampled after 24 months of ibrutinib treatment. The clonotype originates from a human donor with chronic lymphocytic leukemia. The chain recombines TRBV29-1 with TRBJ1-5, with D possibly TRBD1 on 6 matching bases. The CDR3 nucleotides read TGCAGCGTTGGCAACAGGGTTGACCAGCCCCAGCATTTT. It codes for CSVGNRVDQPQHF.